This T cell receptor beta chain comes out of a study of beta chain features in type 1 diabetes. Blood was drawn once from each donor into heparinised tubes. The draws averaged approximately 110 mL. CDR1 is SGHRS, CDR2 YFSETQ, per germline. V lost 4 bases, J lost 8 bases, and 13 bases lay in between. This CDR3 has 13 residues. The investigators reverse transcribed all of the isolated RNA, so they sequenced expressed TCRB transcripts. Generated by immunoSEQ multiplex PCR, the TCRdb table keeps only in-frame clones and is missing some. The sample includes approximately 250,000 clones, roughly 17% of them seen just once. The table lists this clone with a few counts. Its antigen remains unknown. Study outcomes and limitations: Sampled from patients, naive, central memory and Treg TCRB repertoires appeared more similar than those sampled from healthy donors. Moderate yet significant TCRB CDR3 shortening was seen in Type 1 diabetes patients in all four CD4+ subsets.

J is TRBJ2-1 and V is TRBV5-1; no clear D gene. The receptor comes from a man aged 25 to 40 with type 1 diabetes. The sample taken for sequencing was naive CD4+ T cells from blood. This CDR3 is CASSPYRVDEQFF. CDR3 DNA: TGCGCCAGCAGCCCCTATAGAGTAGATGAGCAGTTCTTC.